A selection of T cell receptor beta chains follows, all from one sample in a study of blood T cell repertoires in COVID-19. Here immunoSEQ multiplex PCR was the method, and the copy in TCRdb shows in-frame clones only, minus some. The sample consists of 150,000 to 200,000 clones, more than 85% of them appearing once. The sequencing input was peripheral blood. All receptors derive from a woman aged 60-75 years with COVID-19, enrolled during active disease. Both conserved end residues are part of each CDR3. The listing skips clone size in some rows; elsewhere it reads once, few, many or a size class.

CDR3	size	J	V
CASRTGINEQFF	.	TRBJ2-1	TRBV10-3
CASSQPEAGETQYF	.	TRBJ2-5	TRBV14
CASSQVHIVNTEAFF	.	TRBJ1-1	TRBV4-2
CASSEGPLSYEQYF	once	TRBJ2-7	TRBV2
CASSEGRGRGSGSYEQYF	.	TRBJ2-7	TRBV10-1
CASGQEHNSPLHF	.	TRBJ1-6	TRBV5-1
CASSRQGAIDYGYTF	.	TRBJ1-2	TRBV4-2
CASSFGTGAYEQYF	.	TRBJ2-7	TRBV5-5
CASTQWTGRSSGELFF	.	TRBJ2-2	TRBV2
CASSLRQGNEKLFF	few	TRBJ1-4	TRBV7-2
CASSMDGTSEETQYF	.	TRBJ2-5	TRBV5-1
CASSPRRGMNTEAFF	.	TRBJ1-1	TRBV7-3
CASSRGRREGTEAFF	.	TRBJ1-1	TRBV3-1/TRBV3-2
CASSRGQGSSYEQYF	.	TRBJ2-7	TRBV6-5
CASSLFRDREAFF	.	TRBJ1-1	TRBV7-2
CSANRDAEAFF	.	TRBJ1-1	TRBV20-1
CASSHLQGLALHF	.	TRBJ1-6	TRBV4-3
CASADRGAYGYTF	.	TRBJ1-2	TRBV2
CASSQVAGHGETQYF	once	TRBJ2-5	TRBV4-3
CATSRGPGGSNYGYTF	.	TRBJ1-2	TRBV15
CASSLAGQHEQYF	.	TRBJ2-7	TRBV12-3/TRBV12-4
CASSLEDGGNTIYF	once	TRBJ1-3	TRBV19
CSVGWLAGAEQYF	.	TRBJ2-7	TRBV29-1
CASSRGLYNEQFF	.	TRBJ2-1	TRBV7-6
CASSQEKGSYEQYF	.	TRBJ2-7	TRBV3-1/TRBV3-2
CASSQQGPTYGYTF	.	TRBJ1-2	TRBV28
CASSLERTEVYGYTF	.	TRBJ1-2	TRBV5-5
CAISDDSYGYTF	.	TRBJ1-2	TRBV10-3
CASSLAYRATTEAFF	once	TRBJ1-1	TRBV7-9
CASSQSPNSVTEAFF	.	TRBJ1-1	TRBV3-1/TRBV3-2
CASSYSGNQQPQHF	.	TRBJ1-5	TRBV6-6
CASSVELAGKETQYF	.	TRBJ2-5	TRBV9
CASTQGGNTEAFF	.	TRBJ1-1	TRBV9
CASSTDINQPQHF	.	TRBJ1-5	TRBV19
CASSLQGIDYGYTF	.	TRBJ1-2	TRBV4-3
CASSLGPGTSRTDTQYF	.	TRBJ2-3	TRBV7-2
CASSNKRGGTDTQYF	once	TRBJ2-3	TRBV19
CASSPSGSNYGYTF	.	TRBJ1-2	TRBV5-6
CASSPQSQGAGNTIYF	.	TRBJ1-3	TRBV18
CASSQDRTGRYGSPLHF	.	TRBJ1-6	TRBV14
CASSPLAGSYEQYF	.	TRBJ2-7	TRBV27
CASSQGGRGYENTIYF	.	TRBJ1-3	TRBV14
CASSRRQTGQGSNYGYTF	.	TRBJ1-2	TRBV4-2
CASSFPGKNTEAFF	.	TRBJ1-1	TRBV7-9
CASSSEGTGVDTQYF	.	TRBJ2-3	TRBV5-1
CASSLFPGEGEKLFF	.	TRBJ1-4	TRBV7-2
CASSLQDDTQYF	.	TRBJ2-3	TRBV13
CASTLTGVRGYTF	.	TRBJ1-2	TRBV19
CASSPGSSGPNSPLHF	.	TRBJ1-6	TRBV7-2
CASSSRGASTDTQYF	.	TRBJ2-3	TRBV7-2
CASSQDSAGTYNEQFF	.	TRBJ2-1	TRBV4-2
CASSLLGGDYNEQFF	.	TRBJ2-1	TRBV28
CASSLFGQGAGETQYF	.	TRBJ2-5	TRBV13
CASSVSLGTSGGASDTQYF	.	TRBJ2-3	TRBV9
CASRSGTGGSTGELFF	.	TRBJ2-2	TRBV5-1
CASSPGTGGIDSPLHF	.	TRBJ1-6	TRBV18
CAGTGGPSTDTQYF	once	TRBJ2-3	TRBV5-1
CASSYDSETDIYTF	.	TRBJ1-2	TRBV6-5
CASSETGDGNQPQHF	.	TRBJ1-5	TRBV10-1